Following are 3 T cell receptor beta chains from one sample sequenced in a study of blood T cell repertoires in COVID-19 (dated by TCRdb to the early 2020s). Receptor amplification or capture employed the immunoSEQ multiplex PCR assay. This is the immuneACCESS table as TCRdb keeps it, with only in-frame sequences that have V and J called. A part of the clones is gone; compared with another copy, unresolved V genes explain less than half, and the rest is unexplained. The sample table contains approximately 290,000 clones; only one count was recorded for approximately 90% of them. 1% to 1.3% of the sample rests with the top ten. Sequencing was performed on PBMCs or T cells enriched from blood (not recorded which). The receptor source for this set is a young woman who had recovered from COVID-19.

This chain links TRBV4-3 with TRBJ1-1; weak D call: TRBD1 (6 bases). Germline CDR1 and CDR2: LGHNA and YSLEER. CDR3 length equals 13 residues. V was trimmed by 8 bases and J by 6 bases, leaving 16 bases between them. In DNA form, the CDR3 reads TGCGCCAGCCAAGGACAGTATGAAGCTGAAGCTTTCTTT. Translated: CASQGQYEAEAFF.

J is TRBJ1-1 and V is TRBV10-2, with 7 bases lining up with TRBD1. V dropped 8 bases and J dropped 4; count of bases not matched to a gene: 7. The germline V gene encodes CDR1 WSHSY and CDR2 SAAADI. The CDR3 is 13 amino acids. CDR3 in DNA: TGCGCCAGCGCTGGACAGGCTGGCACTGAAGCTTTCTTT. Its translation: CASAGQAGTEAFF.

This clone was observed once. V and J are TRBV7-2 and TRBJ2-5; the D is unclear. Trimming removed 1 base from V and 10 bases from J, with 16 bases in between. The CDR3 has 14 amino acids. Germline CDR1 reads SGHTA; CDR2 reads FQGNSA. This CDR3 is CASSLGAVTVGQYF. The DNA for the CDR3 is TGTGCCAGCAGCTTAGGGGCAGTCACGGTGGGCCAGTACTTC.